The present T cell receptor (beta chain) was sequenced within a study of cytomegalovirus exposure and HLA in healthy donors. Findings and limits, study-wide: As a later analysis revealed, the rate of TCR association differed by HLA locus, with DRB1 most and HLA-C fewest. On later analysis, the bulk of CMV-associated TCR beta chains appeared to be HLA-restricted.

V gave up 7 bases and J gave up 5 bases; unmatched junction bases: 8. CDR3 length equals 15 residues. Germline CDR1 reads SQVTM; CDR2 reads ANQGSEA. Details on this clone: Its antigen is unidentified.

The PCR made use of 60 Vbeta and 13 Jbeta primers. Repertoires were generated with immunoSEQ multiplex PCR, while TCRdb's copy carries only in-frame clones and drops some. This sample carries about 140,000 clones, with about 2.5% going to the ten biggest clones. Material for sequencing was PBMCs. The origin of this receptor is a man aged 35 to 55 in good health and CMV-seronegative. J is TRBJ2-5 and V is TRBV29-1, with 15 bases lining up with TRBD2. CDR3 coding DNA: TGCAGCGCCGGGACTAGCGGGGGGTCGGGGGAGACCCAGTACTTC. Residues: CSAGTSGGSGETQYF.